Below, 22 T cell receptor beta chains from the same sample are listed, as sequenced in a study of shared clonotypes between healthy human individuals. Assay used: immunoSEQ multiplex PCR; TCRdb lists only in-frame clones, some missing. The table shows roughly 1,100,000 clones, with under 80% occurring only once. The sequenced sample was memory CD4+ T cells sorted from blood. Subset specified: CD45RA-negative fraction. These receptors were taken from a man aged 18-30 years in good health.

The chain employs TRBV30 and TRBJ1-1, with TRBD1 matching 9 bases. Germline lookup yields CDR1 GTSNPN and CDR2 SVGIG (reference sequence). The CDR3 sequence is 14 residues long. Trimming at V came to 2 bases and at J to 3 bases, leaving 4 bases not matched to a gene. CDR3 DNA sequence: TGTGCCTGGAGTCAACAGGGGGCCTACACTGAAGCTTTCTTT. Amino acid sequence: CAWSQQGAYTEAFF.

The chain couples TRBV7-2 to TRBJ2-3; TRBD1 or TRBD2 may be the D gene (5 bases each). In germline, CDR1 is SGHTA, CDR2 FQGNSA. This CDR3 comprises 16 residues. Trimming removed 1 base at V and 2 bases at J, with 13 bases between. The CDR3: CASSLGGASLTDTQYF. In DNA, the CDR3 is TGTGCCAGCAGCTTAGGAGGGGCCTCTCTCACAGATACGCAGTATTTT. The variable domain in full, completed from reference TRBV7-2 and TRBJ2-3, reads GAGVSQSPSNKVTEKGKDVELRCDPISGHTALYWYRQSLGQGLEFLIYFQGNSAPDKSGLPSDRFSAERTGGSVSTLTIQRTQQEDSAVYLCASSLGGASLTDTQYFGPGTRLTVL.

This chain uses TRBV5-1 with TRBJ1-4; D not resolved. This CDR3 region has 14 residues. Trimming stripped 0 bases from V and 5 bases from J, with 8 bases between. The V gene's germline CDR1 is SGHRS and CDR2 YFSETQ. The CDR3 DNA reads TGCGCCAGCAGCTTGGACAGTGGGAATGAAAAACTGTTTTTT. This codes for CASSLDSGNEKLFF.

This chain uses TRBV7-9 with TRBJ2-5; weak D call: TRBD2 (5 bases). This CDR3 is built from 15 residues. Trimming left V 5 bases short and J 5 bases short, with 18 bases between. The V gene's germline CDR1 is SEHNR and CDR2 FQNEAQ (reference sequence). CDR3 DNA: TGTGCCAGCAGCAGCGGCCATGGCCAGCGGGAGACCCAGTACTTC. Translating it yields CASSSGHGQRETQYF.

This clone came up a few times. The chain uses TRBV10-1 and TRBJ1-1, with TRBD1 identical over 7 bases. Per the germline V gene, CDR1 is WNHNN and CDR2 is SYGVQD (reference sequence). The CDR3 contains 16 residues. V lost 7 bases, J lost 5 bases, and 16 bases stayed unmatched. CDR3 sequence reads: CASTLGGQTLGTEAFF. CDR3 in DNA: TGCGCCAGCACCCTCGGGGGACAGACCTTGGGTACTGAAGCTTTCTTT.

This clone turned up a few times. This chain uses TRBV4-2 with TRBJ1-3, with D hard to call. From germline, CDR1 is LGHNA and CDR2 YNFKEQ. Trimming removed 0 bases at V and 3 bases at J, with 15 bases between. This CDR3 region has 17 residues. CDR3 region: CASSQDPYGRGGNTIYF. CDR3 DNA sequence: TGTGCCAGCAGCCAAGATCCGTACGGGAGAGGTGGAAACACCATATATTTT.

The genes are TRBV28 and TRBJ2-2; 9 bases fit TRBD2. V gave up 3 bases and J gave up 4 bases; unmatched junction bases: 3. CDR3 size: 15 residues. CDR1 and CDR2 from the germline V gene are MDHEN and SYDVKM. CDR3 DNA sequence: TGTGCCAGCAGTTTGGGAGCGGGAGGCACCGGGGAGCTGTTTTTT. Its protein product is CASSLGAGGTGELFF.

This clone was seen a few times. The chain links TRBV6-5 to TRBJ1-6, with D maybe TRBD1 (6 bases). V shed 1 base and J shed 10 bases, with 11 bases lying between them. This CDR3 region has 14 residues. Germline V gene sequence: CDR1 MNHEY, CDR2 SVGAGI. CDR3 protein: CASSYFQGNSPLHF. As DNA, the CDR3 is TGTGCCAGCAGTTACTTTCAGGGGAACTCACCCCTCCACTTT.

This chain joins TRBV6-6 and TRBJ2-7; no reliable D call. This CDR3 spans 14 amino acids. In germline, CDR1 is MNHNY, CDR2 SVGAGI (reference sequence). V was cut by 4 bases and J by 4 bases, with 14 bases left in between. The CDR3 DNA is TGTGCCAGCAGTTTAAGCTTTGGCCGGTACGAGCAGTACTTC. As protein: CASSLSFGRYEQYF.

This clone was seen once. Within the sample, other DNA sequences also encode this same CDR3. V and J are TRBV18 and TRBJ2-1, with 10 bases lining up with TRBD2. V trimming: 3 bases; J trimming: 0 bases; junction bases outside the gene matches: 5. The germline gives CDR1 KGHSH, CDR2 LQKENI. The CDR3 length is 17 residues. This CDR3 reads CASSPRTSGGSYNEQFF. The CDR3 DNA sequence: TGTGCCAGCTCACCGAGGACTAGCGGAGGCTCCTACAATGAGCAGTTCTTC. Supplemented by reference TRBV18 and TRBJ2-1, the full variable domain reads NAGVMQNPRHLVRRRGQEARLRCSPMKGHSHVYWYRQLPEEGLKFMVYLQKENIIDESGMPKERFSAEFPKEGPSILRIQQVVRGDSAAYFCASSPRTSGGSYNEQFFGPGTRLTVL.

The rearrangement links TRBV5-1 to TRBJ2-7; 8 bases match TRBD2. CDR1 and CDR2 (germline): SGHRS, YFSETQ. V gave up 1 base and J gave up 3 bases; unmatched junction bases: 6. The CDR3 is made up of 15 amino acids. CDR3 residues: CASSLRAGGIYEQYF. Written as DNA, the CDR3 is TGCGCCAGCAGCTTGCGGGCGGGGGGAATCTACGAGCAGTACTTC.

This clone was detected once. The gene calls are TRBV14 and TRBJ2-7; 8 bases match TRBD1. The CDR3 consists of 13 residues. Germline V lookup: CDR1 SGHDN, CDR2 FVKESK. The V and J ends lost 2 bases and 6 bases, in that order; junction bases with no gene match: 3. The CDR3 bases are TGTGCCAGCAGCCAAAGCAGGGGGCTCGAGCAGTACTTC. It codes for CASSQSRGLEQYF.

In DNA, the CDR3 is TGTGCCAGCAGTGAGCGAGTGACAGCAGAAGCTTTCTTT. It specifies CASSERVTAEAFF. J is TRBJ1-1 and V is TRBV2; perhaps TRBD1 as D (5 bases). CDR1 and CDR2 from the germline V gene are SNHLY and FYNNEI. V was clipped by 3 bases and J by 8 bases, with 13 bases between them. This CDR3 spans 13 amino acids.

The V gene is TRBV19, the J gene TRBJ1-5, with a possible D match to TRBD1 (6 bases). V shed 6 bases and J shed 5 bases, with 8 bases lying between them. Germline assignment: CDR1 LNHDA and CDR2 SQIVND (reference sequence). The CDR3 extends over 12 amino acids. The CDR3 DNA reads TGTGCCAGTAGACACAGGGATCAGCCCCAGCATTTT. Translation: CASRHRDQPQHF.

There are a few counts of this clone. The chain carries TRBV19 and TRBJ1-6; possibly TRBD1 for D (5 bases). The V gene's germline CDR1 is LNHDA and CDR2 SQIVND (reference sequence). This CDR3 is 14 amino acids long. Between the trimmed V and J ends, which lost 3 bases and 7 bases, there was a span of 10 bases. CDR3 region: CASSMSRANSPLHF. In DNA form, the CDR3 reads TGTGCCAGTAGTATGAGCAGGGCAAATTCACCCCTCCACTTT.

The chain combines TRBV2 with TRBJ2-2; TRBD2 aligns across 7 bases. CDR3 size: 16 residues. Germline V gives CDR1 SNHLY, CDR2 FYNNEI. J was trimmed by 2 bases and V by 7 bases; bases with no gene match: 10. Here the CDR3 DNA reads TGTGCCAGCACCGAGAGGCTAGCGGCAAACACCGGGGAGCTGTTTTTT. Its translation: CASTERLAANTGELFF.

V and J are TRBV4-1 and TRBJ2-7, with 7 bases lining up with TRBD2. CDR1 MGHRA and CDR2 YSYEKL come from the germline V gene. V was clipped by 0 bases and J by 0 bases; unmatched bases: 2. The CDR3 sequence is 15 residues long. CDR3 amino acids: CASSQDTGGSYEQYF. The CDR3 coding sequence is TGCGCCAGCAGCCAAGATACGGGAGGCTCCTACGAGCAGTACTTC.

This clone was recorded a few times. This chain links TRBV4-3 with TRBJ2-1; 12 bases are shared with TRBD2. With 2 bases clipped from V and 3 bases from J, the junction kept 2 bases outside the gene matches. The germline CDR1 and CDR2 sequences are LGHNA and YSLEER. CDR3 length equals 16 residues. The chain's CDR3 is CASSQWTSGNYNEQFF. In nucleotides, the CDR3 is TGCGCCAGCAGCCAATGGACTAGCGGGAACTACAATGAGCAGTTCTTC.

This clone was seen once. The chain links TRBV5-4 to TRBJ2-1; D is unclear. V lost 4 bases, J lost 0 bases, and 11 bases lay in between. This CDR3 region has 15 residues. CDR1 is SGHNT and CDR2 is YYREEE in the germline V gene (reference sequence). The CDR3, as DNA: TGTGCCAGCAGCCCTTCGACCAGCTCCTACAATGAGCAGTTCTTC. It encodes CASSPSTSSYNEQFF.

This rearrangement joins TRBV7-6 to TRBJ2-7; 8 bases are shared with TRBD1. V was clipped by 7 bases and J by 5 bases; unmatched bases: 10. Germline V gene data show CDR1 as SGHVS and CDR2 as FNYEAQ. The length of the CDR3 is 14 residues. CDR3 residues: CASTLVRQGNEQYF. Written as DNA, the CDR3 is TGTGCCAGCACCCTCGTGAGACAGGGGAACGAGCAGTACTTC.

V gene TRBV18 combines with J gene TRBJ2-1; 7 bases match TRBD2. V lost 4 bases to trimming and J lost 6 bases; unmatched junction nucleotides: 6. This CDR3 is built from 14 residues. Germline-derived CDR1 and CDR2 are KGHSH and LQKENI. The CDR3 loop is CASSRTTSANEQFF. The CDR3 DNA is TGTGCCAGCTCACGTACTACTAGCGCCAATGAGCAGTTCTTC.

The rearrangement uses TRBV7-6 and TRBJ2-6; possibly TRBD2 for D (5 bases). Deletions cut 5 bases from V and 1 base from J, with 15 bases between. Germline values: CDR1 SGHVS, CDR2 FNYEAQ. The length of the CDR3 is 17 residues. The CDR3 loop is CASSPKLLGSGANVLTF. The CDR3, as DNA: TGTGCCAGCAGCCCGAAATTACTAGGTTCTGGGGCCAACGTCCTGACTTTC. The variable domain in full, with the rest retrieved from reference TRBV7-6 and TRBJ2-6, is GAGVSQSPRYKVTKRGQDVALRCDPISGHVSLYWYRQALGQGPEFLTYFNYEAQQDKSGLPNDRFSAERPEGSISTLTIQRTEQRDSAMYRCASSPKLLGSGANVLTFGAGSRLTVL.